What follows describes a single TCR beta chain. This entry belongs to a study of blood T cell repertoires in COVID-19. Study background: Some COVID-19 samples were acute and others convalescent; all came from the United States, Italy and Spain. T cells, B-cell-depleted T cells, or PBMCs supplied cDNA or gDNA.

In the original analysis: Amplifying reference gene primers gave estimates of nucleated cell counts. Libraries were prepared by immunoSEQ multiplex PCR; TCRdb keeps only in-frame clonotypes and omits some of them. D and trimming come from the DNA, and the V and J calls and clone size come from that table. The sample contains about 200,000 clones, 60% to 85% of which appear only once. The TCR was taken from a woman in her 70s with acute or convalescent COVID-19. Sequenced material: peripheral blood.

CDR3 sequence reads: CASSLTGVGSPLHF. The DNA for the CDR3 is TGTGCCAGCAGTTTGACAGGGGTGGGGTCACCCCTCCACTTT. The chain couples TRBV27 to TRBJ1-6, with TRBD1 identical over 8 bases. The CDR3 extends over 14 amino acids. After removal of 3 bases from V and 10 bases from J, the junction contained 5 bases not matched to a gene. CDR1 and CDR2 (germline): MNHEY, SMNVEV (reference sequence).